This is a list of T cell receptor beta chains from one sample in a study of technical replicates of blood from a few donors. The repertoire was sequenced with immunoSEQ multiplex PCR; TCRdb's copy has only in-frame clones and lacks some. The sample includes more than 65,000 clones, 95% to 96% of them seen just once. What was sequenced was T cells isolated from PBMCs. The receptors shown here come from a human donor in good health. CDR3s leave out the opening cysteine and the closing phenylalanine or tryptophan. Expanded clones are given a class, and other clones once, few, many or no size at all.

J: TRBJ2-5
V: TRBV11-3
size: .
CDR3: ASSLWDSILQETQY

J: TRBJ2-1
V: TRBV30
size: .
CDR3: AWRRGGYYNEQF

J: TRBJ2-5
V: TRBV18
size: .
CDR3: ASSLRGQIHQETQY

J: TRBJ2-5
V: TRBV10-3
size: .
CDR3: AISESPGPQETQY

J: TRBJ2-5
V: TRBV29-1
size: .
CDR3: SVPRIAGEETQY

J: TRBJ1-5
V: TRBV19
size: .
CDR3: ASSMAGYSNQPQH

J: TRBJ2-7
V: TRBV28
size: .
CDR3: ASRGPHLGGIYEQY

J: TRBJ2-7
V: TRBV7-9
size: .
CDR3: ASSPTGATSNVYEQY

J: TRBJ1-2
V: TRBV5-8
size: .
CDR3: ASSLTAIVAGYT

J: TRBJ1-2
V: TRBV11-2
size: .
CDR3: ASSLPRGDYYGYT

J: TRBJ2-6
V: TRBV2
size: .
CDR3: ASRQGTSGANVLT

J: TRBJ2-7
V: TRBV6-5
size: once
CDR3: ASSYVGQGYEQY

J: TRBJ2-2
V: TRBV19
size: .
CDR3: ASNIRDSNTGELF

J: TRBJ1-6
V: TRBV6-4
size: .
CDR3: ASSADKNSPLH

J: TRBJ2-5
V: TRBV5-1
size: .
CDR3: ASSPGIQETQY

J: TRBJ1-2
V: TRBV2
size: .
CDR3: ASRTGNYGYT

J: TRBJ2-1
V: TRBV27
size: .
CDR3: ASSLPGRIRYNEQF

J: TRBJ1-3
V: TRBV5-6
size: .
CDR3: ASTRLGVSGNTIY

J: TRBJ1-1
V: TRBV13
size: .
CDR3: ASSVGQGTEAF

J: TRBJ2-3
V: TRBV29-1
size: .
CDR3: SASRGLAGGGEDTQY

J: TRBJ2-1
V: TRBV10-1
size: .
CDR3: ASSDGRTSGTINEQF

J: TRBJ2-7
V: TRBV4-1
size: .
CDR3: ASSPTSGTYEQY

J: TRBJ1-2
V: TRBV7-9
size: .
CDR3: ASSLQGANYGYT

J: TRBJ2-5
V: TRBV18
size: .
CDR3: ASSPGLQETQY

J: TRBJ2-1
V: TRBV29-1
size: .
CDR3: SVDPTSGVVRSYNEQF

J: TRBJ2-3
V: TRBV2
size: .
CDR3: ASRTSATTDTQY

J: TRBJ2-2
V: TRBV6-4
size: .
CDR3: ASKPGLAGWVDTGELF

J: TRBJ2-7
V: TRBV4-2
size: .
CDR3: ASSQEWGQGYSYEQY

J: TRBJ2-7
V: TRBV14
size: .
CDR3: ASSRGGLSSYEQY

J: TRBJ2-7
V: TRBV7-9
size: .
CDR3: ASSQRIDRLEQY

J: TRBJ2-7
V: TRBV29-1
size: .
CDR3: SVESGGSDEQY

J: TRBJ2-1
V: TRBV4-2
size: .
CDR3: ASSPLPGLAGQSSYNEQF

J: TRBJ1-2
V: TRBV6-1
size: .
CDR3: ASSEWAGAPYGYT

J: TRBJ2-7
V: TRBV27
size: .
CDR3: ASSDRGQGRDEQY

J: TRBJ1-2
V: TRBV19
size: once
CDR3: ASSIPHRGERYGYT

J: TRBJ1-5
V: TRBV6-6
size: .
CDR3: ASSQGQGADNQPQH

J: TRBJ2-7
V: TRBV28
size: .
CDR3: AYRRAGGDEQY

J: TRBJ2-7
V: TRBV5-5
size: once
CDR3: ASSPRAGQQTYEQY

J: TRBJ2-1
V: TRBV2
size: .
CDR3: ATGLAGGGEQF

J: TRBJ2-7
V: TRBV5-6
size: .
CDR3: ASSVPGQGNSYEQY

J: TRBJ1-1
V: TRBV5-1
size: .
CDR3: ASSLADRVSAEAF

J: TRBJ2-1
V: TRBV11-2
size: .
CDR3: ASRTTSTWTGANEQF

J: TRBJ2-3
V: TRBV6-5
size: .
CDR3: ASSYSGGSTDTQY

J: TRBJ1-5
V: TRBV5-1
size: .
CDR3: ATDGENQPQH

J: TRBJ1-5
V: TRBV18
size: .
CDR3: ASSSDRGHQPQH

J: TRBJ1-2
V: TRBV7-9
size: .
CDR3: ASSDFSPASYT

J: TRBJ2-3
V: TRBV11-2
size: .
CDR3: ASVGLGSTDTQY

J: TRBJ2-3
V: TRBV5-1
size: .
CDR3: ASSSAGSTDTQY

J: TRBJ1-1
V: TRBV5-1
size: .
CDR3: ASTLDGMNTEAF

J: TRBJ1-5
V: TRBV7-9
size: .
CDR3: ASSPGRWGDQPQH

J: TRBJ1-1
V: TRBV5-1
size: once
CDR3: ASSTQQPGEGTEAF

J: TRBJ1-1
V: TRBV28
size: .
CDR3: ASRNTGFTEAF

J: TRBJ1-1
V: TRBV15
size: .
CDR3: ATSRSTGVNTEAF

J: TRBJ2-3
V: TRBV5-1
size: .
CDR3: ASSPGGGRPSTDTQY

J: TRBJ1-2
V: TRBV7-3
size: .
CDR3: ASSAQVQNMNGYT

J: TRBJ2-1
V: TRBV2
size: .
CDR3: ASSDRGFEQF

J: TRBJ1-4
V: TRBV7-9
size: .
CDR3: ASSLAGTVPTNEKLF

J: TRBJ1-2
V: TRBV11-2
size: once
CDR3: ASSLDRSYGYT

J: TRBJ2-5
V: TRBV28
size: .
CDR3: ASTKRDWETQY